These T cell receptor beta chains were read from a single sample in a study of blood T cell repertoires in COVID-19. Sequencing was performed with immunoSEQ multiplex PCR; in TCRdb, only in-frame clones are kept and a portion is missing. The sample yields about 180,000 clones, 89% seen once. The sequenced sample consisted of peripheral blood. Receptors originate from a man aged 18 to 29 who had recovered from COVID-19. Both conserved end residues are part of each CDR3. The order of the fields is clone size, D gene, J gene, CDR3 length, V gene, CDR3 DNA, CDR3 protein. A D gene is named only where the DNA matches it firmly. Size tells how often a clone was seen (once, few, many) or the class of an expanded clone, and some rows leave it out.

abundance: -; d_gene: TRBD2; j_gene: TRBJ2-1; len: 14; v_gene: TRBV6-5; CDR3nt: TGTGCCAGCAGTTCCAGCGGGAGCGGTAATGAGCAGTTCTTC; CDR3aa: CASSSSGSGNEQFF
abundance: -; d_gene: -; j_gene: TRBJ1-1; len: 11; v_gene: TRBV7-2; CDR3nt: TGTGCCAGCAGGCGGAACACTGAAGCTTTCTTT; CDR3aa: CASRRNTEAFF
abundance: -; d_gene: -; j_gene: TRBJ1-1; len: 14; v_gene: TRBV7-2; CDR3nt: TGTGCCAGCAGCTTAGTAAGCGGGGGGCGAGAAGCTTTCTTT; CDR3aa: CASSLVSGGREAFF
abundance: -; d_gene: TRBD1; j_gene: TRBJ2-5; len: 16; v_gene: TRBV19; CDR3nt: TGTGCCAGTAGTATAGAGACAGGGGAACCCCAAGAGACCCAGTACTTC; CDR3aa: CASSIETGEPQETQYF
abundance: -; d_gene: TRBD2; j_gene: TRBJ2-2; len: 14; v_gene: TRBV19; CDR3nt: TGTGCCAGTAGTATAGGACTAGCTTCCGGGGAGCTGTTTTTT; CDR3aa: CASSIGLASGELFF
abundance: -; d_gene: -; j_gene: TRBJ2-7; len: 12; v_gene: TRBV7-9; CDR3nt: TGTGCCAGCAGCTTGCCCGGGGGCGAGCAGTACTTC; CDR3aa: CASSLPGGEQYF
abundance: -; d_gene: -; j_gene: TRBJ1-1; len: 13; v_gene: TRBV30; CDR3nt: TGTGCCTGGAGTGTAGGGGGTAACACTGAAGCTTTCTTT; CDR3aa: CAWSVGGNTEAFF
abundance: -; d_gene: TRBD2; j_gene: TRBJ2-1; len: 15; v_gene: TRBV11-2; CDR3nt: TGTGCCAGCAGTTTTAGCGGGGGGGGCTACAATGAGCAGTTCTTC; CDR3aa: CASSFSGGGYNEQFF
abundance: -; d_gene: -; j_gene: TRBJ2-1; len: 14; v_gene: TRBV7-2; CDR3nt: TGTGCCAGCAGCTTCTCCGGCGGGGCCGCGACACCAGTCTTC; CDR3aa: CASSFSGGAATPVF
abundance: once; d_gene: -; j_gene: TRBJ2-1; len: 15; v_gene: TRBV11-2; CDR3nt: TGTGCCAGCAGCTTACAGGGGTCTTTAGGCAATGAGCAGTTCTTC; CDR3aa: CASSLQGSLGNEQFF
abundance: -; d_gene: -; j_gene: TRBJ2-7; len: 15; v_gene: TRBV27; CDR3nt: TGTGCCAGCAGTTTATCAGCTACCGTCTCCTACGAGCAGTACTTC; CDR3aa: CASSLSATVSYEQYF
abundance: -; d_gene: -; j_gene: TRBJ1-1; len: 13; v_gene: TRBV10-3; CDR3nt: TGTGCCACAAGAGGACAGAGTAACACTGAAGCTTTCTTT; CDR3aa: CATRGQSNTEAFF
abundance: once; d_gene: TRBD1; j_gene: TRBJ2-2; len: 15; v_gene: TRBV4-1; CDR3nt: TGCGCCAGCAGCCCGGGACAGGTTAACACCGGGGAGCTGTTTTTT; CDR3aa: CASSPGQVNTGELFF
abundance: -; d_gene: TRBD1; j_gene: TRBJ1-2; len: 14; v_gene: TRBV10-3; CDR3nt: TGTGCCATCACCGATACAGGGACAGGGAGCGGCTACACCTTC; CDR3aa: CAITDTGTGSGYTF
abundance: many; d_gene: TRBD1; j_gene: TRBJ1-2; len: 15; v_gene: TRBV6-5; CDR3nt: TGTGCCAGCAGTTACTCGACAGGGTTTGGAGATGGCTACACCTTC; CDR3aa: CASSYSTGFGDGYTF
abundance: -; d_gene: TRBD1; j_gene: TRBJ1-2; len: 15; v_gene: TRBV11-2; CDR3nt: TGTGCCAGCAGGGACCCCGGGACAGCGCCTTATGGCTACACCTTC; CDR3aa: CASRDPGTAPYGYTF
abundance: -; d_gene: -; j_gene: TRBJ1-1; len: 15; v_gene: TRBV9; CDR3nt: TGTGCCAGCAGCGTAGCTCCGGGGAGCGACACTGAAGCTTTCTTT; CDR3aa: CASSVAPGSDTEAFF
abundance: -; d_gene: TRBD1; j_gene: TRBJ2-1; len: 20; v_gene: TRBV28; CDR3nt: TGTGCCAGCAGCACAAAACAGGGGAAATCCTCAGATGGCTCCTACAATGAGCAGTTCTTC; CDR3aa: CASSTKQGKSSDGSYNEQFF
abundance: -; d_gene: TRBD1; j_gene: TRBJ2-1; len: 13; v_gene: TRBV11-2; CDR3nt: TGTGCCAGCAGTCCGGGACAGGGCAATGAGCAGTTCTTC; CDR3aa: CASSPGQGNEQFF
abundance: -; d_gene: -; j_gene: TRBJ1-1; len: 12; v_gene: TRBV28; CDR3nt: TGTGCCAGCAGTCTGAGGGTCGCTGAAGCTTTCTTT; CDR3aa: CASSLRVAEAFF
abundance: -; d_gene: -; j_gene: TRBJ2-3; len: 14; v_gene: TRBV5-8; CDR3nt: TGTGCCAGCATCATGACTGGTACCACAGATACGCAGTATTTT; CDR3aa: CASIMTGTTDTQYF
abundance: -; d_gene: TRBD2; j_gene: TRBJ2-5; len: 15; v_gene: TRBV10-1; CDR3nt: TGCGCCAGCAGTGAGTCCGGGACTAGCAGAGAGACCCAGTACTTC; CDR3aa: CASSESGTSRETQYF
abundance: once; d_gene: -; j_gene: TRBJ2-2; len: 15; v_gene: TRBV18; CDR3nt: TGTGCCAGCTCACGGGTACAGGGGAACACCGGGGAGCTGTTTTTT; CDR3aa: CASSRVQGNTGELFF
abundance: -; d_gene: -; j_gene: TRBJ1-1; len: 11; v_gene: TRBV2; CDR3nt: TGTGCCAGCAGATCGTCCGGGTGGGCTTTCTTT; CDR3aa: CASRSSGWAFF
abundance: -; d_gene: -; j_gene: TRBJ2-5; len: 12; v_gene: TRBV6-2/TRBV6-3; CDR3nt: TGTGCCAGCAGTTACACAGGGGAGACCCAGTACTTC; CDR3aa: CASSYTGETQYF
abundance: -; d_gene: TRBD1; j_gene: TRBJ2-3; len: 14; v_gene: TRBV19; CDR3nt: TGTGCCAGTAGGGGGGACAGGGGAACAGATACGCAGTATTTT; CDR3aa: CASRGDRGTDTQYF
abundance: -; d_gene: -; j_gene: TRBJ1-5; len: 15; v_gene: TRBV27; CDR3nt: TGTGCCAGCAGTTTTGGAGGGAGCGGCAATCAGCCCCAGCATTTT; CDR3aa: CASSFGGSGNQPQHF
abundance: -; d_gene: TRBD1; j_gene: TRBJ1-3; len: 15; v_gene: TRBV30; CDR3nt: TGTGCCTGGAGTGTGGACAGGGGGCCCGTGGACACCATATATTTT; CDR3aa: CAWSVDRGPVDTIYF
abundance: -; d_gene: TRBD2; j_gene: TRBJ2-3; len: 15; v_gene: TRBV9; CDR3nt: TGTGCCAGCAGCCCCCACGGTAGCGGGACAGATACGCAGTATTTT; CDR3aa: CASSPHGSGTDTQYF
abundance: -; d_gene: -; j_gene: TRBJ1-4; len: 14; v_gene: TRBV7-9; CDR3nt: TGTGCCAGCAGCTTAGGGGCAGGGAATGAAAAACTGTTTTTT; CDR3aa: CASSLGAGNEKLFF
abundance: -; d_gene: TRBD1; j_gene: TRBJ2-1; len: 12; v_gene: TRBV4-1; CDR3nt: TGCGCCAGCAGCCCAGGGACAGTTGAGCAGTTCTTC; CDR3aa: CASSPGTVEQFF
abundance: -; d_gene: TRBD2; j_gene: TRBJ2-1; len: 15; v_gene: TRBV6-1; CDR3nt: TGTGCCAGCAGTGATTCTAGCGGATTCCCGGGGAAGCAGTTCTTC; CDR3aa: CASSDSSGFPGKQFF
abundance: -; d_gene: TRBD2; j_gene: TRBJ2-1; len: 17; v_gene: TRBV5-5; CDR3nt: TGTGCCAGCAGCCCTCTGGGGACTAGCGGGTCCTACAATGAGCAGTTCTTC; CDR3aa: CASSPLGTSGSYNEQFF
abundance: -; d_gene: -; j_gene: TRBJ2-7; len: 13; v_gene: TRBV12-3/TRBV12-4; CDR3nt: TGTGCCAGCAGTCCGACAGGCTCCTACGAGCAGTACTTC; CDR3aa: CASSPTGSYEQYF
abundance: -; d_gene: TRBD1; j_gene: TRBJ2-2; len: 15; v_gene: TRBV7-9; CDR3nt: TGTGCCAGCAGCTTCGGGACAGGAGGCGCCGGGGAGCTGTTTTTT; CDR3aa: CASSFGTGGAGELFF
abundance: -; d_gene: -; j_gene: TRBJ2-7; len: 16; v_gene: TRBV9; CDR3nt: TGTGCCAGCAGCGTAGCTCGGGGGTTTGGCGCCGACGAGCAGTACTTC; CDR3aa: CASSVARGFGADEQYF
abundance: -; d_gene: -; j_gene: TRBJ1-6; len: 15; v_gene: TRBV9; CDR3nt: TGTGCCAGCAGGGAGGAGAGCTCCTATAATTCACCCCTCCACTTT; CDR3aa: CASREESSYNSPLHF
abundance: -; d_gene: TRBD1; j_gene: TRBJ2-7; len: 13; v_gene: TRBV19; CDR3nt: TGTGCCAGTAGTACGACAGGGTCCTACGAGCAGTACTTC; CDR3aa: CASSTTGSYEQYF
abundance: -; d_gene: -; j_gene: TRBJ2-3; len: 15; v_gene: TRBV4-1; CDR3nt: TGCGCCAGCAGCCAAGTTGATTCTACGGTATATACGCAGTATTTT; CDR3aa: CASSQVDSTVYTQYF
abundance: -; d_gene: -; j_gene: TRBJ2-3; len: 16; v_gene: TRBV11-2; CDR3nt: TGTGCCAGCAGCTCACCTAGGACGGGATACACAGATACGCAGTATTTT; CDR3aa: CASSSPRTGYTDTQYF
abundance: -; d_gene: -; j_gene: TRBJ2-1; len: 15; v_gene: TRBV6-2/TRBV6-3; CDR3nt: TGTGCCAGCAGTTACACAGCGGAGCCCAACAATGAGCAGTTCTTC; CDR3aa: CASSYTAEPNNEQFF
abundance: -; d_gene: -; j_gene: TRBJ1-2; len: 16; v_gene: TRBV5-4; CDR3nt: TGTGCCAGCAGCCCGGACGGGGGGATCCCTAACTATGGCTACACCTTC; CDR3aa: CASSPDGGIPNYGYTF